This TCR beta chain was captured in a study of T cells in localized non-small cell lung cancer. Of note for this clone: Its antigen remains unknown.

The protocol was immunoSEQ multiplex PCR, while the TCRdb copy is restricted to in-frame clones and leaves out a portion. Here the sample spans approximately 140,000 clones, about 89% being singletons. Study observations and caveats: Detection in adjacent lung was observed for a median roughly 57 of the top 100 tumor clones. Because only a single region of the tumor was sequenced, heterogeneity remains possible. Uninvolved nearby lung showed the greatest T cell clonality, exceeding that found in tumor.

This CDR3 comprises 15 residues. Germline V lookup: CDR1 GTSNPN, CDR2 SVGIG (reference sequence). Trimming cost V 2 bases and J 1 base; bases outside gene matches: 7. The receptor was isolated from a female donor over 55 with stage I lung adenocarcinoma. The source material was peripheral blood, sampled before any cancer treatment. V usage is TRBV30 and J usage is TRBJ2-5; 7 nucleotides agree with TRBD2. The CDR3 sequence: CAWSPSSGPQETQYF. In DNA form, the CDR3 reads TGTGCCTGGAGTCCCTCTAGCGGACCCCAAGAGACCCAGTACTTC.